This is a list of T cell receptor beta chains from one sample in a study of T cell responses to AZD1222 COVID-19 vaccine. Assay: immunoSEQ multiplex PCR; the TCRdb copy retains only in-frame clones and omits some. The sample contains roughly 84,000 clones, 70% to 90% of which appear only once. Sample: peripheral blood, taken 28 days after the second AZD1222 dose. The receptors derive from an adult who received the AZD1222 COVID-19 vaccine. CDR3s include the opening cysteine and the closing phenylalanine or tryptophan. A D gene is named only where the DNA matches it firmly. Rows may omit the clone size; those that give it use once, few, many or a size class.

d_gene: -; v_gene: TRBV4-3; len: 15; abundance: few; j_gene: TRBJ1-1; CDR3nt: TGCGCCAGCAGCCAAGTGTGGCTGGACAACACTGAAGCTTTCTTT; CDR3aa: CASSQVWLDNTEAFF
d_gene: -; v_gene: TRBV2; len: 14; abundance: -; j_gene: TRBJ1-1; CDR3nt: TGTGCCAGTCGGAACCGGGGGACGGACACTGAAGCTTTCTTT; CDR3aa: CASRNRGTDTEAFF
d_gene: TRBD1; v_gene: TRBV2; len: 14; abundance: -; j_gene: TRBJ1-2; CDR3nt: TGTGCCAGCAGTGAAGGCCGGACAGGGAAGGGCTACACCTTC; CDR3aa: CASSEGRTGKGYTF
d_gene: TRBD1; v_gene: TRBV24-1; len: 15; abundance: -; j_gene: TRBJ1-5; CDR3nt: TGTGCCACCAGTGGTAGGGGGCATAGCAATCAGCCCCAGCATTTT; CDR3aa: CATSGRGHSNQPQHF
d_gene: -; v_gene: TRBV4-1; len: 17; abundance: -; j_gene: TRBJ2-4; CDR3nt: TGCGCCAGCAGCCAAGCGGCTGTAGGGACAGCCAAAAACATTCAGTACTTC; CDR3aa: CASSQAAVGTAKNIQYF
d_gene: -; v_gene: TRBV5-1; len: 13; abundance: -; j_gene: TRBJ1-6; CDR3nt: TGCGCCAGCAGCTTATTGCTGGATTCACCCCTCCACTTT; CDR3aa: CASSLLLDSPLHF
d_gene: -; v_gene: TRBV2; len: 10; abundance: once; j_gene: TRBJ1-2; CDR3nt: TGTGCCAGCAGTGCTTATGGCTACACCTTC; CDR3aa: CASSAYGYTF
d_gene: -; v_gene: TRBV28; len: 13; abundance: -; j_gene: TRBJ1-6; CDR3nt: TGTGCCAGCAGGAGCCCTTCAAATTCACCCCTCCACTTT; CDR3aa: CASRSPSNSPLHF
d_gene: -; v_gene: TRBV29-1; len: 13; abundance: -; j_gene: TRBJ2-3; CDR3nt: TGCAGCGTTGAAATCCAGGGCACAGATACGCAGTATTTT; CDR3aa: CSVEIQGTDTQYF
d_gene: TRBD1; v_gene: TRBV7-9; len: 12; abundance: -; j_gene: TRBJ1-5; CDR3nt: TGTGCCAGCAGCCTCGGACAGGCTGGTAGACATTTT; CDR3aa: CASSLGQAGRHF
d_gene: -; v_gene: TRBV11-3; len: 11; abundance: -; j_gene: TRBJ1-6; CDR3nt: TGTGCCAGCAGCCGCTCCGGTCCCCTCCACTTT; CDR3aa: CASSRSGPLHF
d_gene: -; v_gene: TRBV3-1/TRBV3-2; len: 14; abundance: -; j_gene: TRBJ1-3; CDR3nt: TGTGCCAGCAGCCAAGTCGGCGGTTCGACCACCATATATTTT; CDR3aa: CASSQVGGSTTIYF
d_gene: -; v_gene: TRBV6-4; len: 14; abundance: -; j_gene: TRBJ2-3; CDR3nt: TGTGCCAGCAGTGACCACAGTAGCACAGATACGCAGTATTTT; CDR3aa: CASSDHSSTDTQYF
d_gene: -; v_gene: TRBV2; len: 15; abundance: -; j_gene: TRBJ1-4; CDR3nt: TGTGCCAGCAGCGCCTCCGGGACGGAGAATGAAAAACTGTTTTTT; CDR3aa: CASSASGTENEKLFF
d_gene: -; v_gene: TRBV29-1; len: 8; abundance: -; j_gene: TRBJ1-1; CDR3nt: TGCAGCGTCCCTCAAGCTTTCTTT; CDR3aa: CSVPQAFF
d_gene: TRBD1; v_gene: TRBV6-1; len: 16; abundance: -; j_gene: TRBJ1-1; CDR3nt: TGTGCCAGCAGTGCGTCATGGACAGGGCGGGGGACTGAAGCTTTCTTT; CDR3aa: CASSASWTGRGTEAFF
d_gene: TRBD1; v_gene: TRBV19; len: 14; abundance: -; j_gene: TRBJ1-5; CDR3nt: TGTGCCAGTACTCACCAGGGGGCCAATCAGCCCCAGCATTTT; CDR3aa: CASTHQGANQPQHF
d_gene: -; v_gene: TRBV11-2; len: 13; abundance: -; j_gene: TRBJ1-4; CDR3nt: TGTGCCAGCAGGGCGGGGGTGAATGAAAAACTGTTTTTT; CDR3aa: CASRAGVNEKLFF
d_gene: -; v_gene: TRBV7-8; len: 15; abundance: -; j_gene: TRBJ1-5; CDR3nt: TGTGCCAGCAGCTTAGGCGGGACTCACAATCAGCCCCAGCATTTT; CDR3aa: CASSLGGTHNQPQHF
d_gene: TRBD1; v_gene: TRBV7-9; len: 14; abundance: -; j_gene: TRBJ1-4; CDR3nt: TGTGCCAGCAGCTCCCAGGGGGGGAATGAAAAACTGTTTTTT; CDR3aa: CASSSQGGNEKLFF
d_gene: -; v_gene: TRBV24-1; len: 12; abundance: -; j_gene: TRBJ2-2; CDR3nt: TGTACCACCAGTGAAAACACCGGGGAGCTGTTTTTT; CDR3aa: CTTSENTGELFF
d_gene: TRBD1; v_gene: TRBV6-5; len: 15; abundance: once; j_gene: TRBJ1-3; CDR3nt: TGTGCCAGCAGTTACGACAGGGGGCCTGGAAACACCATATATTTT; CDR3aa: CASSYDRGPGNTIYF
d_gene: TRBD1; v_gene: TRBV19; len: 15; abundance: many; j_gene: TRBJ1-2; CDR3nt: TGTGCCAGTAGTCCCGGGACAGCCACTAACTATGGCTACACCTTC; CDR3aa: CASSPGTATNYGYTF
d_gene: -; v_gene: TRBV6-5; len: 15; abundance: -; j_gene: TRBJ2-7; CDR3nt: TGTGCCAGCAGACTCGGGTCGGGGGCTACCTACGAGCAGTACTTC; CDR3aa: CASRLGSGATYEQYF
d_gene: TRBD1; v_gene: TRBV7-8; len: 14; abundance: -; j_gene: TRBJ1-5; CDR3nt: TGTGCCAGCTCCGGGACAGGGGGGAATCAGCCCCAGCATTTT; CDR3aa: CASSGTGGNQPQHF
d_gene: TRBD2; v_gene: TRBV11-2; len: 15; abundance: few; j_gene: TRBJ2-1; CDR3nt: TGTGCCAGCAGCCTACTAGCGGGGGGCCACAATGAGCAGTTCTTC; CDR3aa: CASSLLAGGHNEQFF
d_gene: -; v_gene: TRBV29-1; len: 14; abundance: -; j_gene: TRBJ2-7; CDR3nt: TGCAGCGTTGAAGAAGTCTCCGGTGGCTACGAGCAGTACTTC; CDR3aa: CSVEEVSGGYEQYF
d_gene: -; v_gene: TRBV19; len: 17; abundance: -; j_gene: TRBJ1-5; CDR3nt: TGTGCCAGTAGTATAATTACGGTGGGCACATCCAATCAGCCCCAGCATTTT; CDR3aa: CASSIITVGTSNQPQHF
d_gene: -; v_gene: TRBV29-1; len: 17; abundance: -; j_gene: TRBJ2-3; CDR3nt: TGCAGCGTTGAAAAGAGGGGGGGCGGGATGAGCACAGATACGCAGTATTTT; CDR3aa: CSVEKRGGGMSTDTQYF
d_gene: -; v_gene: TRBV2; len: 14; abundance: -; j_gene: TRBJ2-1; CDR3nt: TGTGCCAGCACACAGACCCACTCCTACAATGAGCAGTTCTTC; CDR3aa: CASTQTHSYNEQFF
d_gene: -; v_gene: TRBV12-3/TRBV12-4; len: 13; abundance: once; j_gene: TRBJ2-3; CDR3nt: TGTGCCAGCAGTCCGCATGGGGCAGATACGCAGTATTTT; CDR3aa: CASSPHGADTQYF
d_gene: -; v_gene: TRBV21-1; len: 11; abundance: -; j_gene: TRBJ2-3; CDR3nt: TGTGCCAGTAGGGGCACAGATACGCAGTATTTT; CDR3aa: CASRGTDTQYF
d_gene: TRBD1; v_gene: TRBV28; len: 16; abundance: -; j_gene: TRBJ1-1; CDR3nt: TGTGCCAGCAGTAGGGGAGGGGGCGCGGGGGGCACTGAAGCTTTCTTT; CDR3aa: CASSRGGGAGGTEAFF
d_gene: -; v_gene: TRBV6-5; len: 15; abundance: -; j_gene: TRBJ2-7; CDR3nt: TGTGCCAGCAGCCAATCCAGGGGAGTAGTAAGCGAGCAGTACTTC; CDR3aa: CASSQSRGVVSEQYF
d_gene: -; v_gene: TRBV24-1; len: 14; abundance: -; j_gene: TRBJ1-2; CDR3nt: TGTGCCACCAGTGAAGCCGGGACGGAATATGGCTACACCTTC; CDR3aa: CATSEAGTEYGYTF
d_gene: TRBD1; v_gene: TRBV18; len: 16; abundance: -; j_gene: TRBJ1-6; CDR3nt: TGTGCCAGCTCACCGATACAGGGGCTGCCGAGTTCACCCCTCCACTTT; CDR3aa: CASSPIQGLPSSPLHF
d_gene: -; v_gene: TRBV2; len: 12; abundance: -; j_gene: TRBJ2-3; CDR3nt: TGTGCCAGCAGTGAAGACCCAGATACGCAGTATTTT; CDR3aa: CASSEDPDTQYF
d_gene: -; v_gene: TRBV27; len: 15; abundance: -; j_gene: TRBJ1-6; CDR3nt: TGTGCCAGCAAAACGGCCGGGACAACAAATTCACCCCTCCACTTT; CDR3aa: CASKTAGTTNSPLHF
d_gene: -; v_gene: TRBV12-2; len: 19; abundance: -; j_gene: TRBJ2-5; CDR3nt: TGTGCAAGTCGGCCACTTCGGACTAGCGGGGGGGAGGAAGAAGAGACCCAGTACTTC; CDR3aa: CASRPLRTSGGEEEETQYF
d_gene: TRBD2; v_gene: TRBV7-2; len: 15; abundance: -; j_gene: TRBJ2-5; CDR3nt: TGTGCCAGCAGCTTCCCAGCGGGAGGGGTGGAGACCCAGTACTTC; CDR3aa: CASSFPAGGVETQYF
d_gene: -; v_gene: TRBV12-2; len: 15; abundance: -; j_gene: TRBJ2-2; CDR3nt: TGTGCAAGTCGGGTTAAGGAGGTAGCGAGCGGGGAGCTGTTTTTT; CDR3aa: CASRVKEVASGELFF
d_gene: -; v_gene: TRBV19; len: 14; abundance: -; j_gene: TRBJ1-5; CDR3nt: TGTGCCAGTAGTTTGGGAGGGGGACATCAGCCCCAGCATTTT; CDR3aa: CASSLGGGHQPQHF
d_gene: -; v_gene: TRBV10-3; len: 13; abundance: -; j_gene: TRBJ2-1; CDR3nt: TGTGCCATCAACGGGAGCCCCTACAATGAGCAGTTCTTC; CDR3aa: CAINGSPYNEQFF
d_gene: -; v_gene: TRBV12-5; len: 16; abundance: -; j_gene: TRBJ2-1; CDR3nt: TGTGCTAGTGGCTTTCTCCCGGGACACAACCTAAATGAGCAGTTCTTC; CDR3aa: CASGFLPGHNLNEQFF
d_gene: -; v_gene: TRBV4-3; len: 15; abundance: -; j_gene: TRBJ1-5; CDR3nt: TGCGCCAGCAGCCAAGAAGGGGCAGGAAATCAGCCCCAGCATTTT; CDR3aa: CASSQEGAGNQPQHF
d_gene: TRBD2; v_gene: TRBV2; len: 15; abundance: -; j_gene: TRBJ2-3; CDR3nt: TGTGCCAGCACTATGACTAGCGGGAGGGGGGATACGCAGTATTTT; CDR3aa: CASTMTSGRGDTQYF
d_gene: TRBD1; v_gene: TRBV9; len: 15; abundance: once; j_gene: TRBJ1-2; CDR3nt: TGTGCCAGCAGCGCTCGACAGGGGGGCACCTATGGCTACACCTTC; CDR3aa: CASSARQGGTYGYTF
d_gene: -; v_gene: TRBV2; len: 12; abundance: -; j_gene: TRBJ2-7; CDR3nt: TGTGCCGGAAGCAGGGATTCCTACGAGCAGTACTTC; CDR3aa: CAGSRDSYEQYF
d_gene: TRBD1; v_gene: TRBV6-2/TRBV6-3; len: 15; abundance: -; j_gene: TRBJ1-6; CDR3nt: TGTGCCAGCAGTTACAGGCCAGGGGGGTATTCACCCCTCCACTTT; CDR3aa: CASSYRPGGYSPLHF
d_gene: -; v_gene: TRBV5-1; len: 13; abundance: -; j_gene: TRBJ2-5; CDR3nt: TGCGCCAGCAGCGTGGGGTGGGGAGAGACCCAGTACTTC; CDR3aa: CASSVGWGETQYF
d_gene: -; v_gene: TRBV7-2; len: 14; abundance: -; j_gene: TRBJ1-3; CDR3nt: TGTGCCAGCAGCCCACAGGGAGCAGGAAACACCATATATTTT; CDR3aa: CASSPQGAGNTIYF
d_gene: -; v_gene: TRBV28; len: 11; abundance: -; j_gene: TRBJ1-4; CDR3nt: TGTGCCAGCAGCTCTCAGGGGATAATGTTTTTT; CDR3aa: CASSSQGIMFF
d_gene: -; v_gene: TRBV9; len: 16; abundance: -; j_gene: TRBJ2-2; CDR3nt: TGTGCCAGCAGCGTCGAGGGGGGAATAAGAGCCGGGGAGCTGTTTTTT; CDR3aa: CASSVEGGIRAGELFF
d_gene: TRBD2; v_gene: TRBV24-1; len: 19; abundance: once; j_gene: TRBJ2-7; CDR3nt: TGTGCCACCAGTCCCATTCCGGGACTAGCGGGGCCTAGCTCCTACGAGCAGTACTTC; CDR3aa: CATSPIPGLAGPSSYEQYF
d_gene: -; v_gene: TRBV7-2; len: 14; abundance: -; j_gene: TRBJ2-7; CDR3nt: TGTGCCAGCAGCTACAAAACAGGGAACTACGAGCAGTACTTC; CDR3aa: CASSYKTGNYEQYF
d_gene: TRBD1; v_gene: TRBV15; len: 13; abundance: -; j_gene: TRBJ2-3; CDR3nt: TGTGCCACCAGCAGTGACTCAGGGGGCACGCAGTATTTT; CDR3aa: CATSSDSGGTQYF
d_gene: -; v_gene: TRBV4-3; len: 14; abundance: -; j_gene: TRBJ2-1; CDR3nt: TGCGCCAGCAGCCAAGGGCCCGCTTCCAATGAGCAGTTCTTC; CDR3aa: CASSQGPASNEQFF